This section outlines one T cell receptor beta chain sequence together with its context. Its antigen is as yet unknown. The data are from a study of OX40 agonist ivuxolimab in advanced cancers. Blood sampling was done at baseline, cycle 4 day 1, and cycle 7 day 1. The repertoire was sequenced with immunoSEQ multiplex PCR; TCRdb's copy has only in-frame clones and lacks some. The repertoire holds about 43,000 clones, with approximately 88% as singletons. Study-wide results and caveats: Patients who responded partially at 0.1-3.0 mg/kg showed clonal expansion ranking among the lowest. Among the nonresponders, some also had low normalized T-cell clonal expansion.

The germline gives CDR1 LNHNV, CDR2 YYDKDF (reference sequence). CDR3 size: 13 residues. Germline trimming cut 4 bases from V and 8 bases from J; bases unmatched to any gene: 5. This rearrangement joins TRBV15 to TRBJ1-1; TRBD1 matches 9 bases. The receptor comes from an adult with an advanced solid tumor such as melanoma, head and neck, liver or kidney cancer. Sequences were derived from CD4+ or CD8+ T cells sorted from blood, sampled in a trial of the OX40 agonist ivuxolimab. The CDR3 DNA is TGTGCCACCAGCAATACAGGGGGCACCGAAGCTTTCTTT. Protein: CATSNTGGTEAFF.